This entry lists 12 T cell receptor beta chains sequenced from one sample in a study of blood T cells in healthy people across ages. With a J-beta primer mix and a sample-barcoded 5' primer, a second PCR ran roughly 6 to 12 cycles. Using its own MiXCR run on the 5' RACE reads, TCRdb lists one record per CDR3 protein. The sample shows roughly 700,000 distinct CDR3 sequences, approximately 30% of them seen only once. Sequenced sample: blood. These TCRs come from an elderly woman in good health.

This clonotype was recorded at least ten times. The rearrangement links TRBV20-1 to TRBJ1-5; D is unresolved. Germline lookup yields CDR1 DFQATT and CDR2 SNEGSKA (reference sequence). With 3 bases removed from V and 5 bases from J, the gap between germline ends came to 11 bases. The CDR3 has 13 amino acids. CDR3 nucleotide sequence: TGCAGTGCTAGGTCCAGTGAATATCAGCCCCAGCATTTT. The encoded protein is CSARSSEYQPQHF.

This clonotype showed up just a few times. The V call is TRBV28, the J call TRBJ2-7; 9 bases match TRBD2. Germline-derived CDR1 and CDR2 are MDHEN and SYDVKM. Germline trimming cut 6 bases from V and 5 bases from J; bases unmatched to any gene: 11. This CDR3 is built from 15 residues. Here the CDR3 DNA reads TGTGCCAGCAGCCTTGCGGGGGGGGGATCCCACGAGCAGTACTTC. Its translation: CASSLAGGGSHEQYF.

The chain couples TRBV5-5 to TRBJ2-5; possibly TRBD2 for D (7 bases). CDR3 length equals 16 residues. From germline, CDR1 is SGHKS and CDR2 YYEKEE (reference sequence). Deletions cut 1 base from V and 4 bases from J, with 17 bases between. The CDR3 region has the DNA TGTGCCAGCAGCTTGCTAGTGGGGGGGCGGAGAGAGACCCAGTACTTC. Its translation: CASSLLVGGRRETQYF.

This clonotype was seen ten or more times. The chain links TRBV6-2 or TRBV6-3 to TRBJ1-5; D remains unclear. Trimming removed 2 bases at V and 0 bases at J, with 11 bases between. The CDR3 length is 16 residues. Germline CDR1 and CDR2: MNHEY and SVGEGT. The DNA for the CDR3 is TGTGCCAGCAGTTACCCAACAGTTCATAGCAATCAGCCCCAGCATTTT. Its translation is CASSYPTVHSNQPQHF.

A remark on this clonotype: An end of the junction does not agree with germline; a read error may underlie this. The CDR3 protein is CASSLDGTSIDTQYF. The DNA of the CDR3 is TGCGCCAGCAGCTTGGATGGGACTAGCATAGATACGCAGTATTTT. The chain employs TRBV5-1 and TRBJ2-3; 9 bases align to TRBD2. CDR3 length equals 15 residues. Germline CDR1 reads SGHRS; CDR2 reads YFSETQ.

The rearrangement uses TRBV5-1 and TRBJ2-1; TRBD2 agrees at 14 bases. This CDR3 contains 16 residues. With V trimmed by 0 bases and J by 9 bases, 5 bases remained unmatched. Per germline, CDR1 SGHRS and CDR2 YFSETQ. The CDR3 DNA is TGCGCCAGCAGCTTGGTGGGGGGACTAGCGGGAGTTGAGCAGTTCTTC. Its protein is CASSLVGGLAGVEQFF.

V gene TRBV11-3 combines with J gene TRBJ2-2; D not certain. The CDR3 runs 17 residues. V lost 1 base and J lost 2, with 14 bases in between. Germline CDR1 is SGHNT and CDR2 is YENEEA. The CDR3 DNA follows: TGTGCCAGCAGCTTAGTTCGTCGGATAAACAACACCGGGGAGCTGTTTTTT. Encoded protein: CASSLVRRINNTGELFF.

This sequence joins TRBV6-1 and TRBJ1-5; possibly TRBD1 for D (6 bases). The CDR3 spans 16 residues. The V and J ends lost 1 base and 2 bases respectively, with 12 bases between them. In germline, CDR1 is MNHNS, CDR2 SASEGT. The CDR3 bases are TGTGCCAGCAGTGAAGAGGGGGGGATGGGCAATCAGCCCCAGCATTTT. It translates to CASSEEGGMGNQPQHF.

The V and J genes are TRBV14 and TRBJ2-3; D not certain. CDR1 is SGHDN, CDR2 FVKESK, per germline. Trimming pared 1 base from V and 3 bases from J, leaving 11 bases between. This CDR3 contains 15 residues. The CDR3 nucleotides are TGTGCCAGCAGCCAAGGGCTCCGGGCGACAGATACGCAGTATTTT. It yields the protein CASSQGLRATDTQYF.

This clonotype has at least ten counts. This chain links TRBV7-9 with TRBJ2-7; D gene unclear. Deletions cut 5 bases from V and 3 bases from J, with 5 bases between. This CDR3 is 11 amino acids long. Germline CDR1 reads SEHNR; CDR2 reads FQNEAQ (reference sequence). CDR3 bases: TGTGCCAGCAGCAACATCTACGAGCAGTACTTC. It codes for CASSNIYEQYF.

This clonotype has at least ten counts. CDR3 sequence: CASSSPGGGEQFF. CDR3 DNA sequence: TGTGCCAGCAGCTCCCCTGGGGGTGGTGAGCAGTTCTTC. This chain connects TRBV11-2 to TRBJ2-1; D possibly uses TRBD1 or TRBD2 (5 bases each). The CDR3 is 13 amino acids. From germline, CDR1 is SGHAT and CDR2 FQNNGV. V shed 4 bases and J shed 9 bases, with 13 bases lying between them. Based on the CDR3 plus reference TRBV11-2 and TRBJ2-1, the full variable domain is EAGVAQSPRYKIIEKRQSVAFWCNPISGHATLYWYQQILGQGPKLLIQFQNNGVVDDSQLPKDRFSAERLKGVDSTLKIQPAKLEDSAVYLCASSSPGGGEQFFGPGTRLTVL.

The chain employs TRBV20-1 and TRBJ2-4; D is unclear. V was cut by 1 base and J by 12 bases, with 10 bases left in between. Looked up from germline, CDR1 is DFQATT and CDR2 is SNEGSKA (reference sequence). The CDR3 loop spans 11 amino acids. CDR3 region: CSARAVVNQYF. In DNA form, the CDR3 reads TGCAGTGCTAGAGCTGTAGTGAATCAGTACTTC.